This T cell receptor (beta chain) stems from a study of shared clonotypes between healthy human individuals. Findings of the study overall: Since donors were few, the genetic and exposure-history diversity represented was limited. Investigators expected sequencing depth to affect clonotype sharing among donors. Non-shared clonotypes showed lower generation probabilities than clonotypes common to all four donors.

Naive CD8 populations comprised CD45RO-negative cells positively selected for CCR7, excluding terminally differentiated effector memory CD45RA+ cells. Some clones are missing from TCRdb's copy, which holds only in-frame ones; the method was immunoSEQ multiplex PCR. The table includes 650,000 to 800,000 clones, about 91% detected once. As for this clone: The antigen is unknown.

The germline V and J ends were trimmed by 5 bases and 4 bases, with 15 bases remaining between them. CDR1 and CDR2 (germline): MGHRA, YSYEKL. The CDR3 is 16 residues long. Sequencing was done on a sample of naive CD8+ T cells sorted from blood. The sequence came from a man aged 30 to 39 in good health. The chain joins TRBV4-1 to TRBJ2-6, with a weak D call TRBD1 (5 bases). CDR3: CASSDPSQAGANVLTF. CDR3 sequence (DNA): TGCGCCAGCAGCGACCCATCACAGGCCGGGGCCAACGTCCTGACTTTC.